This T cell receptor beta chain stems from a study of blood T cell repertoires in COVID-19. The germline CDR1 and CDR2 sequences are SEHNR and FQNEAQ (reference sequence). The V end lost 6 bases, the J end lost 2 bases, and 10 bases lay between the germline ends. The CDR3 is made up of 13 amino acids. Sequencing used immunoSEQ multiplex PCR; TCRdb keeps in-frame clones, though not all of them. Seen here are 450,000 to 600,000 clones, about 85% observed once, and the top ten hold about 0.7%. Participant-reported clinical history was the basis for cohort assignment. The sample was PBMCs or T cells enriched from blood (not recorded which). The source is a young woman who had recovered from COVID-19. The J gene is TRBJ2-5, the V gene TRBV7-9; D remains ambiguous. The CDR3 bases are TGTGCCAGCAGGCCCGGGTTACAAGAGACCCAGTACTTC. Protein product: CASRPGLQETQYF. The whole variable domain, filled in from reference TRBV7-9 and TRBJ2-5, reads DTGVSQNPRHKITKRGQNVTFRCDPISEHNRLYWYRQTLGQGPEFLTYFQNEAQLEKSRLLSDRFSAERPKGSFSTLEIQRTEQGDSAMYLCASRPGLQETQYFGPGTRLLVL.